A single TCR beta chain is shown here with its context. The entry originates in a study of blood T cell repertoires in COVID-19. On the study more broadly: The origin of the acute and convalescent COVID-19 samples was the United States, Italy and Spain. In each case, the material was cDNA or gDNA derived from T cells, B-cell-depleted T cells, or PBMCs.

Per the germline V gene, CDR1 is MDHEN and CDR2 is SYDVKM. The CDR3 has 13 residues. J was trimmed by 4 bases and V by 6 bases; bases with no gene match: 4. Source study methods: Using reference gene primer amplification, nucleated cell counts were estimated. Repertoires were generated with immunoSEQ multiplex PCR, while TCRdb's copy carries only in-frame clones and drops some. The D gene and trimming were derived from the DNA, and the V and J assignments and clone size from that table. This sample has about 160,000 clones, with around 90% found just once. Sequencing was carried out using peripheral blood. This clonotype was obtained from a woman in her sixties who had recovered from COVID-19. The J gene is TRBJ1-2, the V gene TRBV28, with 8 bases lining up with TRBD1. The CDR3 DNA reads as TGTGCCAGCAGGACAGGGGCTGGCTATGGCTACACCTTC. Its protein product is CASRTGAGYGYTF.